The 5 T cell receptor beta chains below come from one sample, sequenced in a study of T cells after posttransplantation cyclophosphamide. Profiling relied on immunoSEQ multiplex PCR, and the TCRdb table lists in-frame clones only, not all of them. The sample consists of approximately 56,000 clones, 85% to 95% of them appearing once. Input material: PBMCs. These receptors came from a woman between 25 and 40 years old in good health and a related stem cell transplant donor.

The chain joins TRBV11-1 to TRBJ2-5, with TRBD2 matching over 13 bases. After removal of 3 bases from V and 5 bases from J, the junction contained 6 bases not matched to a gene. This CDR3 region has 16 residues. CDR1 and CDR2 from the germline V gene are SGHAT and FQDESV (reference sequence). The CDR3 here is CASSLTSGGPWETQYF. The CDR3 DNA sequence: TGTGCCAGCAGCTTGACTAGCGGGGGGCCGTGGGAGACCCAGTACTTC.

This chain joins TRBV7-2 and TRBJ1-2, with a weak D call TRBD1 (5 bases). CDR3 length equals 16 residues. V was pared by 4 bases and J by 5 bases, with 20 bases between. CDR1 SGHTA and CDR2 FQGNSA come from the germline V gene. The CDR3, as DNA: TGTGCCAGCAGCTCTGCCGGGGGTCCCTTTGGTTATGGCTACACCTTC. Protein: CASSSAGGPFGYGYTF.

The DNA of the CDR3 is TGTGCCAGCAGCCAACACTCGGCCAGGCGATACTACGAGCAGTACTTC. Its translation is CASSQHSARRYYEQYF. The chain employs TRBV7-9 and TRBJ2-7; D is uncertain. The CDR3 sequence is 16 residues long. The germline V and J ends were trimmed by 5 bases and 3 bases, with 20 bases remaining between them. From germline, CDR1 is SEHNR and CDR2 FQNEAQ (reference sequence).

The genes are TRBV19 and TRBJ2-2; possibly TRBD1 for D (5 bases). In germline, CDR1 is LNHDA, CDR2 SQIVND (reference sequence). The CDR3 runs to 16 residues. The V end was cut by 7 bases, the J end by 0 bases, with 15 bases between. The CDR3 loop reads CASIPSATANTGELFF. In nucleotides, the CDR3 is TGTGCCAGTATTCCGTCCGCGACAGCGAACACCGGGGAGCTGTTTTTT.

V gene TRBV21-1 combines with J gene TRBJ1-2; the D call in the table, TRBD1, was not verified against the DNA. TRBV21-1 is an annotated pseudogene. CDR3 length: 15 residues. The CDR3 DNA reads as TGTGCCAGCAGCAAAGTACCCAGGCGTAACTATGGCTACACCTTC. Protein product: CASSKVPRRNYGYTF.